The 5 T cell receptor beta chains below come from one sample, sequenced in a study of shared T cell receptors in the human thymus. Data came from immunoSEQ multiplex PCR; TCRdb stores just in-frame clones and leaves some out. The sample carries hundreds of thousands of clones, around 87% recorded once. The same specimen was also included in a second study, on human thymus T cells.

Specimen: thymocytes. The origin of the receptors is a boy under three years old with a congenital heart defect.

The J gene is TRBJ2-7, the V gene TRBV30, with TRBD2 matching 9 bases. The CDR3 is made up of 15 amino acids. In germline, CDR1 is GTSNPN, CDR2 SVGIG (reference sequence). J gave up 2 bases and V 2 bases, and 7 bases lay outside the gene matches. CDR3 sequence (DNA): TGTGCCTGGAGTATTCCAGCGGGAGGAGCCTACGAGCAGTACTTC. It codes for CAWSIPAGGAYEQYF.

Regarding this clone: The sample contains more than one DNA sequence encoding this CDR3. V gene TRBV7-3 combines with J gene TRBJ2-7; TRBD2 matches at 9 bases. Germline V gene sequence: CDR1 SGHTA, CDR2 FQGTGA. V trimming: 2 bases; J trimming: 4 bases; junction bases outside the gene matches: 0. The length of the CDR3 is 13 residues. CDR3 sequence (DNA): TGTGCCAGCAGCTTAGCGGGGGGGTACGAGCAGTACTTC. Residues: CASSLAGGYEQYF.

The V and J genes are TRBV6-1 and TRBJ1-1; tentatively, D is TRBD1 (5 bases). Trimming cost V 7 bases and J 1 base, with 16 bases left between them. This CDR3 comprises 15 residues. Per germline, CDR1 MNHNS and CDR2 SASEGT. The CDR3 region is CASTLRAEPNTEAFF. CDR3 coding DNA: TGTGCCAGCACCCTCAGGGCGGAGCCGAACACTGAAGCTTTCTTT.

This clone has a handful of counts. The rearrangement uses TRBV4-3 and TRBJ2-2, with D uncertain. The CDR3 loop spans 16 amino acids. The V end was cut by 1 base, the J end by 2 bases, with 11 bases between. The germline gives CDR1 LGHNA, CDR2 YSLEER. Here the CDR3 reads CASSQVSVNNTGELFF. The CDR3 nucleotides are TGCGCCAGCAGCCAAGTGTCGGTAAACAACACCGGGGAGCTGTTTTTT.

This chain connects TRBV14 to TRBJ1-4; D unresolved. From germline, CDR1 is SGHDN and CDR2 FVKESK. The CDR3 loop spans 13 amino acids. Trimming removed 3 bases at V and 6 bases at J, with 8 bases between. CDR3: CASSQRLDEKLFF. The DNA for the CDR3 is TGTGCCAGCAGCCAGAGGCTGGATGAAAAACTGTTTTTT.